This TCR beta chain comes out of a study of cytomegalovirus exposure and HLA in healthy donors. Study-wide points: Cytomegalovirus status was reportedly diagnosed by the classifier with high specificity and sensitivity. Subsequent analysis found a tendency for first-cohort TCR clusters to co-occur within the 95 to 150 validation repertoires.

In regard to this clone: Its antigen remains unknown.

The method was immunoSEQ multiplex PCR; TCRdb's version includes in-frame clones alone and lacks a portion of them. The data contain 85,000 to 120,000 clones, less than 95% of them singletons. The CDR3 runs to 12 residues. V shed 7 bases and J 6 bases; nucleotides not matched to a gene: 3. In germline, CDR1 is SGDLS, CDR2 YYNGEE. Material: PBMCs. This clonotype was sampled from a woman aged 18-30 years in good health and CMV-seronegative. The genes are TRBV9 and TRBJ2-7; 11 bases align to TRBD1. The CDR3 reads CASGGTGGEQYF. The CDR3 DNA reads as TGTGCCAGCGGGGGGACAGGGGGCGAGCAGTACTTC.